These 26 T cell receptor beta chains were all obtained from the same sample, sequenced in a study of cytomegalovirus exposure and HLA in healthy donors. Amplification used 60 Vbeta primers and 13 Jbeta primers. Assay used: immunoSEQ multiplex PCR; TCRdb lists only in-frame clones, some missing. The sample consists of 36,000 or so clones, roughly 82% of them appearing once. The sample was PBMCs. These receptors originate from a young woman in good health and CMV-seronegative.

This clone has just one count. The rearrangement joins TRBV27 to TRBJ2-7, with 9 nucleotides matching TRBD2. The germline V gene encodes CDR1 MNHEY and CDR2 SMNVEV (reference sequence). The CDR3 has 15 amino acids. V shed 4 bases and J 7 bases; nucleotides not matched to a gene: 11. CDR3 sequence reads: CASSSVREGMWEQYF. The DNA for the CDR3 is TGTGCCAGCAGTTCCGTGCGGGAGGGGATGTGGGAGCAGTACTTC.

This chain uses TRBV2 with TRBJ1-1; 7 nucleotides align to TRBD1. The CDR3 is made up of 13 amino acids. The V gene's germline CDR1 is SNHLY and CDR2 FYNNEI. J gave up 5 bases and V 4 bases, and 4 bases lay outside the gene matches. CDR3 nucleotide sequence: TGTGCCAGCAGTGCAGACAGGGCAACTGAAGCTTTCTTT. Translating it yields CASSADRATEAFF.

This chain connects TRBV27 to TRBJ1-2; no firm D call. Trimming took 0 bases from V and 4 from J, leaving 9 bases between them. Germline loops: CDR1 MNHEY, CDR2 SMNVEV (reference sequence). This CDR3 region has 14 residues. The DNA of the CDR3 is TGTGCCAGCAGTTTATCTCCAGTCCCCTATGGCTACACCTTC. Its translation: CASSLSPVPYGYTF.

The V call is TRBV5-6, the J call TRBJ1-1; 8 bases fit TRBD1. Germline CDR1 and CDR2: SGHDT and YYEEEE. The CDR3 has 18 residues. Trimming at V came to 0 bases and at J to 0 bases, leaving 10 bases not matched to a gene. The CDR3 nucleotides read TGTGCCAGCAGCTTGGCGTCAGGGGGCCTCAATTTGAACACTGAAGCTTTCTTT. Residues: CASSLASGGLNLNTEAFF.

The table lists this clone with a count of one. This chain links TRBV7-2 with TRBJ1-1, with 7 bases that match TRBD1. The V gene's germline CDR1 is SGHTA and CDR2 FQGNSA. V was pared by 2 bases and J by 10 bases, with 4 bases of the junction left unmatched. The CDR3 totals 12 residues. The CDR3 loop reads CASSLRGRRAFF. The CDR3 DNA sequence: TGTGCCAGCAGCTTAAGGGGGCGGAGAGCTTTCTTT.

The chain combines TRBV7-9 with TRBJ2-1; 8 bases fit TRBD2. The J segment lost 8 bases and the V segment lost 4 bases, leaving 10 bases of the junction unmatched. CDR1 is SEHNR, CDR2 FQNEAQ, per germline (reference sequence). The CDR3 runs to 15 residues. This CDR3 is CASSYTSGLGDEQFF. CDR3 DNA: TGTGCCAGCAGCTATACTAGCGGCCTTGGGGATGAGCAGTTCTTC.

The chain links TRBV27 to TRBJ2-3; 9 bases match TRBD2. The CDR3 length is 23 residues. From germline, CDR1 is MNHEY and CDR2 SMNVEV (reference sequence). J was trimmed by 1 base and V by 8 bases; bases with no gene match: 31. The CDR3 region has the DNA TGTGCCAGCGAAACTTCACCGCATCGAGGGCGATCACCGGGACTAGCATGCACAGATACGCAGTATTTT. This translates into CASETSPHRGRSPGLACTDTQYF.

The V call is TRBV12-5, the J call TRBJ2-7, with D tentatively TRBD1 (6 bases). Per germline, CDR1 LGHNT and CDR2 FRNRAP. The germline V and J ends were trimmed by 2 bases and 5 bases, with 16 bases remaining between them. The CDR3 totals 15 residues. The CDR3 DNA is TGTGCTAGTGGTTTGCTACAGGGAACGTATAACGAGCAGTACTTC. This translates into CASGLLQGTYNEQYF. The variable domain in full, with the rest retrieved from reference TRBV12-5 and TRBJ2-7, is DARVTQTPRHKVTEMGQEVTMRCQPILGHNTVFWYRQTMMQGLELLAYFRNRAPLDDSGMPKDRFSAEMPDATLATLKIQPSEPRDSAVYFCASGLLQGTYNEQYFGPGTRLTVT.

CDR3 DNA: TGTGCCAGCAGCCCACCGGGACTCTCCTACGAGCAGTACTTC. Amino acids: CASSPPGLSYEQYF. V and J are TRBV7-9 and TRBJ2-7; D is perhaps TRBD2 (6 bases). This CDR3 region has 14 residues. Between the trimmed V and J ends, which lost 5 bases and 0 bases, there was a span of 11 bases. The germline gives CDR1 SEHNR, CDR2 FQNEAQ (reference sequence).

Only one count was recorded for this clone. Here the CDR3 reads CASSYGTGYNEQFF. The DNA of the CDR3 is TGTGCCAGCAGTTACGGGACAGGGTACAATGAGCAGTTCTTC. V gene TRBV6-5 combines with J gene TRBJ2-1, with 9 bases matching TRBD1. Germline V CDR1 and CDR2: MNHEY, SVGAGI. V was clipped by 2 bases and J by 4 bases; unmatched bases: 0. This CDR3 contains 14 residues.

The V call is TRBV21-1, the J call TRBJ2-6; the D call TRBD1 from the table was never checked on the DNA. TRBV21-1 is flagged as a pseudogene. The CDR3 covers 15 residues. This CDR3 reads CARKGIDTGANVLTF. The CDR3 DNA is TGTGCCAGAAAGGGGATAGACACTGGGGCCAACGTCCTGACTTTC.

In regard to this clone: An end of the junction does not agree with germline; a read error may underlie this. The rearrangement joins TRBV4-2 to TRBJ1-6, with D uncertain. The CDR3 has 14 amino acids. Germline CDR1 and CDR2: LGHNA and YNFKEQ. CDR3 in DNA: TGTGCCAGCAGCCAAGACAGGTATAATTCACCCCTCAACTTT. Its translation: CASSQDRYNSPLNF.

The rearrangement uses TRBV7-7 and TRBJ2-2; 7 bases agree with TRBD1. The CDR3 sequence is 13 residues long. The germline gives CDR1 SSHAT, CDR2 FNYEAQ (reference sequence). With 6 bases clipped from V and 6 bases from J, the junction kept 4 bases outside the gene matches. CDR3 sequence reads: CASRPTGPGELFF. The DNA for the CDR3 is TGTGCCAGCAGACCGACAGGGCCCGGGGAGCTGTTTTTT.

This chain joins TRBV9 and TRBJ2-5; 12 bases map to TRBD2. The CDR3 totals 17 residues. Germline CDR1 reads SGDLS; CDR2 reads YYNGEE. The V and J ends lost 0 bases and 4 bases, in that order; junction bases with no gene match: 7. This chain's CDR3 is CASSVGLAGGLVETQYF. The CDR3 DNA reads TGTGCCAGCAGCGTAGGGCTAGCGGGAGGGCTTGTAGAGACCCAGTACTTC.

V gene TRBV5-1 combines with J gene TRBJ1-1, with TRBD1 matching over 8 bases. This CDR3 region has 14 residues. V shed 6 bases and J 0 bases; nucleotides not matched to a gene: 4. CDR1 SGHRS and CDR2 YFSETQ come from the germline V gene. CDR3 DNA sequence: TGCGCCAGCACATTGGGACAGGTGAACACTGAAGCTTTCTTT. Translated, it gives CASTLGQVNTEAFF.

Worth noting for this clone: This same CDR3 is encoded by further DNA sequences in the sample. This sequence joins TRBV2 and TRBJ2-7; D not resolved. Trimming removed 6 bases from V and 3 bases from J, with 6 bases in between. Germline V CDR1 and CDR2: SNHLY, FYNNEI. CDR3 length: 11 residues. The CDR3 bases are TGTGCCAGCAGCCCAGTCTACGAGCAGTACTTC. Translated, it gives CASSPVYEQYF.

The chain joins TRBV4-1 to TRBJ2-4; D possibly corresponds to TRBD1 (6 bases). The CDR3 is 14 residues long. Looked up from germline, CDR1 is MGHRA and CDR2 is YSYEKL. Trimming removed 11 bases at V and 0 bases at J, with 14 bases between. CDR3: CAPHGTIAKNIQYF. In DNA form, the CDR3 reads TGCGCCCCCCACGGGACAATAGCCAAAAACATTCAGTACTTC.

This chain joins TRBV19 and TRBJ2-7; D is perhaps TRBD2 (6 bases). The CDR3 has 14 amino acids. Germline V gives CDR1 LNHDA, CDR2 SQIVND (reference sequence). V lost 3 bases, J lost 3 bases, and 12 bases lay in between. The CDR3 nucleotides read TGTGCCAGTAGTATGGCGGGGATACTCTACGAGCAGTACTTC. Residues: CASSMAGILYEQYF.

The chain has TRBV9 and TRBJ1-1; 8 positions agree with TRBD1. CDR1 SGDLS and CDR2 YYNGEE come from the germline V gene. V was clipped by 7 bases and J by 0 bases; unmatched bases: 11. The CDR3 has 16 residues. The CDR3 DNA reads as TGTGCCAGCTCCCCCTCCCAGGGGGCCCTGAACACTGAAGCTTTCTTT. Protein: CASSPSQGALNTEAFF.

The DNA of the CDR3 is TGCGCCAGCAGCCCTTCGGCAAGGCCGGGGTCAACGACCGAAAAACTGTTTTTT. Its protein is CASSPSARPGSTTEKLFF. This chain connects TRBV4-1 to TRBJ1-4; D is unclear. V dropped 4 bases and J dropped 8 bases, with 26 bases sitting between them. The CDR3 contains 18 residues. The V gene's germline CDR1 is MGHRA and CDR2 YSYEKL.

Details on this clone: The junction departs from germline at one end; a sequencing error may be responsible. The chain has TRBV7-9 and TRBJ2-4, with D possibly being TRBD2 (5 bases). The germline V gene encodes CDR1 SEHNR and CDR2 FQNEAQ (reference sequence). The CDR3 is 12 residues long. The chain's CDR3 is CASARDGNIQSF. Here the CDR3 DNA reads TGTGCCAGCGCCCGGGATGGGAACATTCAGTCCTTC.

The chain links TRBV7-2 to TRBJ2-7, with unresolved D. The CDR3 has 12 amino acids. The V gene lost 4 bases and the J gene lost 4 bases, with 8 bases spanning the gap. In germline, CDR1 is SGHTA, CDR2 FQGNSA. In nucleotides, the CDR3 is TGTGCCAGCAGCTCTGCTAGTTACGAGCAGTACTTC. Protein: CASSSASYEQYF.

The chain has TRBV4-3 and TRBJ1-1, with 8 bases fitting TRBD1. With V trimmed by 0 bases and J by 7 bases, 7 bases remained unmatched. Looked up from germline, CDR1 is LGHNA and CDR2 is YSLEER. The CDR3 sequence is 15 residues long. CDR3: CASSQELGTGCEAFF. For the CDR3, the DNA is TGCGCCAGCAGCCAAGAGCTAGGGACAGGATGTGAAGCTTTCTTT.

CDR3 protein: CASSPGGGALETQYF. In DNA form, the CDR3 reads TGTGCCAGTAGCCCTGGCGGGGGGGCTTTGGAGACCCAGTACTTC. The rearrangement joins TRBV19 to TRBJ2-5, with 9 positions matching TRBD2. The V segment lost 6 bases and the J segment 5 bases; nucleotides outside the gene matches: 10. CDR3 size: 15 residues. Germline lookup yields CDR1 LNHDA and CDR2 SQIVND (reference sequence).

V is TRBV30 and J is TRBJ1-3; 9 bases map to TRBD1. Germline loops: CDR1 GTSNPN, CDR2 SVGIG (reference sequence). Trimming removed 8 bases from V and 3 bases from J; junction bases left unmatched: 5. The CDR3 extends over 13 amino acids. This CDR3 is CAIRDRVGNTIYF. As DNA, the CDR3 is TGTGCCATCCGGGACAGGGTTGGAAACACCATATATTTT. Full variable domain (outside the CDR3, taken from reference TRBV30 and TRBJ1-3): SQTIHQWPATLVQPVGSPLSLECTVEGTSNPNLYWYRQAAGRGLQLLFYSVGIGQISSEVPQNLSASRPQDRQFILSSKKLLLSDSGFYLCAIRDRVGNTIYFGEGSWLTVV.

The chain recombines TRBV2 with TRBJ2-3; D ambiguous. V was trimmed by 2 bases and J by 4 bases, leaving 10 bases between them. The CDR3 is 14 residues long. Looked up from germline, CDR1 is SNHLY and CDR2 is FYNNEI. The CDR3, as DNA: TGTGCCAGCAGTGAAAATGGGCACCCAGATACGCAGTATTTT. Amino acid sequence: CASSENGHPDTQYF.